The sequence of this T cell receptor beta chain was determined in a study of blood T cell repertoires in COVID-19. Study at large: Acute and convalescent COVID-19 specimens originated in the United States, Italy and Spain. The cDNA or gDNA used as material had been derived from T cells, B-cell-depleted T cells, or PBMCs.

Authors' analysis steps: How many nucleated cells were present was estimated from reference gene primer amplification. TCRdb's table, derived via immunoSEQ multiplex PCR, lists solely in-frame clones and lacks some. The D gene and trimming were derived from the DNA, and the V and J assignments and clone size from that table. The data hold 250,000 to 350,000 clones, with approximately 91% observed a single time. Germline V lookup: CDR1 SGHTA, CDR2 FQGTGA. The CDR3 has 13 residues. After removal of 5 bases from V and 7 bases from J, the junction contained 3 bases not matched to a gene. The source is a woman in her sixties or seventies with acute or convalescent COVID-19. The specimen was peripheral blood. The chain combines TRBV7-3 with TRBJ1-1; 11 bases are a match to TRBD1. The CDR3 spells CASSTGTGGEAFF. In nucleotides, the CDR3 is TGTGCCAGCAGCACCGGGACAGGGGGTGAAGCTTTCTTT.